This TCR beta chain was recorded in a study of T cells in Graves' hyperthyroidism and ophthalmopathy. General study findings and limits: The authors' 13 V-J model separated ophthalmopathy from stable hyperthyroidism.

RNA transcripts gave rise to amplified TCR beta CDR3 regions. The HTBI primer set drove a first-round RT-PCR of the TCR CDR3. TCRdb reprocessed the multiplex PCR reads via MiXCR and lists one record per CDR3 protein. This table has some 650,000 distinct CDR3 sequences, roughly 16% appearing once. Turning to this clonotype: Its antigen is not known.

Germline values: CDR1 MGHRA, CDR2 YSYEKL. CDR3 length equals 17 residues. The V and J ends lost 0 bases and 2 bases respectively, with 14 bases between them. Sequenced: blood. The chain couples TRBV4-1 to TRBJ1-5, with unresolved D. The clonotype comes from a woman in her thirties or forties with Graves' ophthalmopathy. The CDR3 loop is CASSQEVFRFGNQPQHF. The CDR3, as DNA: TGCGCCAGCAGCCAAGAAGTCTTCCGATTCGGCAATCAGCCCCAGCATTTT.